This entry is about one T cell receptor beta chain. These data originate in a study of blood T cell repertoires in COVID-19. Using immunoSEQ multiplex PCR, the repertoire was profiled, and TCRdb retains in-frame clones only, with some absent. The table has roughly 280,000 clones, approximately 85% seen once. The trim removed 4 bases at V and 4 bases at J, leaving 12 bases unmatched. Germline CDR1 is MNHEY and CDR2 is SVGEGT. CDR3 length: 17 amino acids. This receptor was identified in a woman between 65 and 79 years old with acute or convalescent COVID-19. The specimen was peripheral blood. The V call is TRBV6-2 or TRBV6-3, the J call TRBJ2-1; 8 bases match TRBD2. CDR3 protein: CASSFVTRLATYNEQFF. The CDR3 bases are TGTGCCAGCAGTTTCGTTACCCGACTAGCGACATACAATGAGCAGTTCTTC.